This T cell receptor (beta chain) was documented in a study of identical twins. Whole-study results and caveats: For monozygotic twins, models underestimated out-of-frame TCR alpha sharing.

Per the germline V gene, CDR1 is LGHNA and CDR2 is YSLEER. Trimming at V came to 1 base and at J to 2 bases, leaving 3 bases not matched to a gene. The CDR3 is made up of 15 amino acids. This clonotype was counted at least ten times. Its antigen is still unknown. In every case, the donor was a healthy Caucasian. cDNA molecules carried unique molecular identifiers, and template switching added a universal primer site. TCRdb reanalysed the 5' RACE reads using MiXCR and keeps one entry per CDR3 protein. This sample has a few hundred thousand distinct CDR3 sequences, with roughly 9.7% found just once. A further study also used this sample, focusing on yellow fever vaccine responses in identical twins. From that paper: Twins' vaccine T cell response reportedly gave the appearance of partial convergence and partial personalization.

The rearrangement links TRBV4-3 to TRBJ2-3; 7 bases align to TRBD2. The specimen was CD8+ T cells sorted from blood. The origin of this receptor is a woman in her late teens or twenties in good health. In DNA form, the CDR3 reads TGCGCCAGCAGCCAAGGGACTAGAAACACAGATACGCAGTATTTT. This sequence encodes CASSQGTRNTDTQYF.